This passage covers 23 T cell receptor beta chains from one sample sequenced in a study of CD8+ T cells in alopecia areata (dated by TCRdb to 2016 to 2018). Library construction relied on the immunoSEQ multiplex PCR assay. To provide template for TCR sequencing, every sample had RNA extracted and reverse transcribed into cDNA. This is the immuneACCESS table as TCRdb keeps it, with only in-frame sequences that have V and J called. A part of the clones is gone; compared with another copy, unresolved V genes explain less than half, and the rest is unexplained. The sample data list approximately 61,000 clones, and around 96% of these were observed just once. About 26% of the sample is in the top ten clones. The sample's time point label, in plain terms: baseline before oral tofacitinib. The sequencing here drew on CD8+ T cells sorted from blood, taken at week 0. Receptors originate from a human donor with alopecia areata.

The chain employs TRBV7-6 and TRBJ2-1, with 7 nucleotides matching TRBD1. The V and J ends lost 0 bases and 6 bases, in that order; junction bases with no gene match: 8. Germline V gives CDR1 SGHVS, CDR2 FNYEAQ. The CDR3 totals 16 residues. The CDR3 bases are TGTGCCAGCAGCTTAGCTGGGACAGACCCCACCAATGAGCAGTTCTTC. Encoded protein: CASSLAGTDPTNEQFF.

The table lists this clone with a count of one. The junction does not match germline at one end; this may be a read error. The chain recombines TRBV7-7 with TRBJ2-2, with 9 bases that match TRBD2. In germline, CDR1 is SSHAT, CDR2 FNYEAQ (reference sequence). This CDR3 is built from 15 residues. The CDR3 sequence is CASSLAGATTGELFF. In DNA form, the CDR3 reads TGTGCTAGCAGCTTAGCGGGGGCAACCACCGGGGAGCTGTTTTTT.

This chain joins TRBV5-1 and TRBJ2-1, with TRBD1 as a possible D gene (6 bases). Per germline, CDR1 SGHRS and CDR2 YFSETQ. CDR3 size: 15 residues. Trimming stripped 3 bases from V and 7 bases from J, with 17 bases between. CDR3 sequence: CASSSEAGVGNEQFF. CDR3 bases: TGCGCCAGCAGCTCGGAGGCAGGGGTGGGAAATGAGCAGTTCTTC.

This chain links TRBV4-3 with TRBJ1-1, with D maybe TRBD1 (5 bases). This CDR3 has 15 amino acids. Trimming stripped 4 bases from V and 3 bases from J, with 15 bases between. Germline CDR1 reads LGHNA; CDR2 reads YSLEER. CDR3 amino acids: CASSLYGGGDTEAFF. The CDR3 region has the DNA TGCGCCAGCAGCCTCTACGGGGGGGGAGACACTGAAGCTTTCTTT.

Only one count was recorded for this clone. The chain employs TRBV6-5 and TRBJ2-3, with D hard to call. The CDR3 totals 14 residues. The V end was cut by 3 bases, the J end by 2 bases, with 9 bases between. Germline V gene sequence: CDR1 MNHEY, CDR2 SVGAGI. The CDR3, as DNA: TGTGCCAGCAGTTATGGGCTAAACACAGATACGCAGTATTTT. Translated: CASSYGLNTDTQYF.

CDR3 protein: CASSSPTNEKLFF. As DNA, the CDR3 is TGTGCCAGCAGCTCCCCAACTAATGAAAAACTGTTTTTT. This chain uses TRBV11-3 with TRBJ1-4; D unclear. Trimming took 4 bases from V and 0 from J, leaving 3 bases between them. The CDR3 length is 13 residues. The germline V gene has CDR1 SGHNT and CDR2 YENEEA.

This clone was observed once. The chain employs TRBV14 and TRBJ2-2; 7 positions match TRBD2. CDR3 length: 16 residues. In germline, CDR1 is SGHDN, CDR2 FVKESK. Trimming took 0 bases from V and 4 from J; bases not matched to a gene: 5. The CDR3 coding sequence is TGTGCCAGCAGCCAAGAAGGACTAGTCGGCACCGGGGAGCTGTTTTTT. As protein: CASSQEGLVGTGELFF.

The V gene is TRBV29-1, the J gene TRBJ1-4; possible D gene TRBD1, 5 bases. Germline V gene lookup returns CDR1 SQVTM and CDR2 ANQGSEA. V lost 3 bases, J lost 4 bases, and 15 bases lay in between. The CDR3 loop spans 15 amino acids. For the CDR3, the DNA is TGCAGCGTTGAGGGGGGGATAGGGAATAATGAAAAACTGTTTTTT. Residues: CSVEGGIGNNEKLFF.

J is TRBJ2-3 and V is TRBV10-3, with 7 bases aligning to TRBD2. This CDR3 has 14 residues. The germline CDR1 and CDR2 sequences are ENHRY and SYGVKD. Unmatched junction bases numbered 2, after V lost 5 bases and J lost 0 bases. The CDR3 DNA is TGTGCCATCAGTAGGACTAGAAGCACAGATACGCAGTATTTT. It is translated as CAISRTRSTDTQYF.

The J gene is TRBJ2-7, the V gene TRBV5-4, with 7 nucleotides matching TRBD1. The CDR3 has 13 amino acids. Losses at the gene ends were 3 bases for V and 5 bases for J; bases not matched to a gene: 5. From germline, CDR1 is SGHNT and CDR2 YYREEE (reference sequence). The chain's CDR3 is CASSYRGGNEQYF. The CDR3 DNA is TGTGCCAGCAGCTACAGGGGCGGCAACGAGCAGTACTTC.

The rearrangement uses TRBV5-1 and TRBJ2-3; 12 bases match TRBD2. The CDR3 has 17 amino acids. V shed 0 bases, J shed 6 bases, and the junction held 8 bases outside the gene matches. Per germline, CDR1 SGHRS and CDR2 YFSETQ. CDR3 amino acids: CASSLAASGGAGDTQYF. The CDR3 DNA reads as TGCGCCAGCAGCTTGGCGGCTAGCGGGGGGGCAGGCGATACGCAGTATTTT. The full variable domain, its missing parts supplied by reference TRBV5-1 and TRBJ2-3, is KAGVTQTPRYLIKTRGQQVTLSCSPISGHRSVSWYQQTPGQGLQFLFEYFSETQRNKGNFPGRFSGRQFSNSRSEMNVSTLELGDSALYLCASSLAASGGAGDTQYFGPGTRLTVL.

V is TRBV29-1 and J is TRBJ1-1; no clear D gene. Germline V CDR1 and CDR2: SQVTM, ANQGSEA. The CDR3 covers 13 residues. The germline V and J ends were trimmed by 7 bases and 1 base, with 13 bases remaining between them. As DNA, the CDR3 is TGCAGCGCACACAGTCGATCGAACACTGAAGCTTTCTTT. Translated, it gives CSAHSRSNTEAFF.

This chain connects TRBV23-1 to TRBJ2-5; TRBD1 aligns across 7 bases. TRBV23-1 belongs to the ORF category, with a function that is uncertain. The CDR3 has 18 amino acids. V lost 4 bases, J lost 5 bases, and 19 bases stayed unmatched. CDR3 loop: CASSRRGTDRGNWETQYF. CDR3 nucleotides: TGCGCCAGCAGTCGTAGGGGGACAGACCGGGGAAATTGGGAGACCCAGTACTTC.

V usage is TRBV9 and J usage is TRBJ2-3; maybe TRBD2 (7 bases). Germline V lookup: CDR1 SGDLS, CDR2 YYNGEE. The CDR3 runs to 17 residues. The V gene lost 3 bases and the J gene lost 2 bases, with 19 bases spanning the gap. The CDR3: CASSASREGDYTDTQYF. Written as DNA, the CDR3 is TGTGCCAGCAGCGCCTCCAGGGAGGGGGACTACACAGATACGCAGTATTTT.

V is TRBV4-1 and J is TRBJ2-1; TRBD2 matches 11 bases. J was trimmed by 10 bases and V by 3 bases; bases with no gene match: 2. This CDR3 has 13 amino acids. Germline V gene lookup returns CDR1 MGHRA and CDR2 YSYEKL. CDR3 sequence: CASSHGTSGEQFF. The CDR3 DNA is TGCGCCAGCAGCCATGGGACTAGCGGAGAGCAGTTCTTC.

This chain joins TRBV7-9 and TRBJ2-2, with a tentative D call TRBD1 (5 bases). CDR3 length: 17 residues. The V gene lost 5 bases and the J gene lost 6 bases, with 22 bases spanning the gap. The germline CDR1 and CDR2 sequences are SEHNR and FQNEAQ (reference sequence). CDR3 nucleotide sequence: TGTGCCAGCAGCCACCCGACACAGGTGAACCTAGCCGGGGAGCTGTTTTTT. It is translated as CASSHPTQVNLAGELFF.

The chain joins TRBV29-1 to TRBJ2-5; 10 bases agree with TRBD2. Germline CDR1 reads SQVTM; CDR2 reads ANQGSEA. J lost 2 bases, V lost 2 bases, and 5 bases had no gene match. The CDR3 runs 15 residues. The CDR3 protein is CSVETTSGRQETQYF. For the CDR3, the DNA is TGCAGCGTTGAAACGACTAGCGGGCGACAAGAGACCCAGTACTTC. The full variable domain, rest sourced from reference TRBV29-1 and TRBJ2-5, is SAVISQKPSRDICQRGTSLTIQCQVDSQVTMMFWYRQQPGQSLTLIATANQGSEATYESGFVIDKFPISRPNLTFSTLTVSNMSPEDSSIYLCSVETTSGRQETQYFGPGTRLLVL.

The rearrangement links TRBV5-1 to TRBJ1-1, with D maybe TRBD1 (5 bases). CDR3 length: 17 amino acids. V was pared by 0 bases and J by 2 bases, with 17 bases between. Germline V lookup: CDR1 SGHRS, CDR2 YFSETQ. As DNA, the CDR3 is TGCGCCAGCAGCTTGGCAGGGCCGAACGCCTTAAACACTGAAGCTTTCTTT. Translated: CASSLAGPNALNTEAFF.

The CDR3: CASSMSRGGSPLHF. The CDR3 DNA sequence: TGTGCCAGTAGTATGTCCAGGGGGGGCTCACCCCTCCACTTT. The chain joins TRBV19 to TRBJ1-6; 7 bases match TRBD1. V was pared by 3 bases and J by 10 bases, with 6 bases of the junction left unmatched. Germline CDR1 LNHDA, CDR2 SQIVND (reference sequence). This CDR3 region has 14 residues.

This sequence joins TRBV12-5 and TRBJ2-3; D call uncertain. Germline V gives CDR1 LGHNT, CDR2 FRNRAP. The V end lost 7 bases, the J end lost 3 bases, and 14 bases lay between the germline ends. The CDR3 is made up of 14 amino acids. The CDR3 loop is CASVFEVPTDTQYF. The CDR3 DNA sequence: TGTGCTAGTGTGTTCGAGGTCCCTACAGATACGCAGTATTTT.

The chain links TRBV15 to TRBJ1-4, with 8 bases fitting TRBD1. J was trimmed by 7 bases and V by 2 bases; bases with no gene match: 9. There are 16 residues in the CDR3. Germline loops: CDR1 LNHNV, CDR2 YYDKDF (reference sequence). This chain's CDR3 is CATSRRRGQDFEKLFF. The CDR3, as DNA: TGTGCCACCAGCAGAAGGAGGGGACAGGACTTTGAAAAACTGTTTTTT.

J is TRBJ2-3 and V is TRBV7-2, with 9 bases identical to TRBD1. Germline V lookup: CDR1 SGHTA, CDR2 FQGNSA. The CDR3 contains 17 residues. With V trimmed by 5 bases and J by 3 bases, 12 bases remained unmatched. The CDR3 loop reads CASSPGGGTGLTDTQYF. The CDR3 DNA is TGTGCCAGCAGCCCTGGCGGCGGGACAGGGTTGACAGATACGCAGTATTTT.

This clone is a singleton in its sample. The chain combines TRBV27 with TRBJ2-7; either TRBD1 or TRBD2 may fit D (6 bases each). Looked up from germline, CDR1 is MNHEY and CDR2 is SMNVEV (reference sequence). CDR3 length: 14 residues. V lost 10 bases to trimming and J lost 4 bases, with 20 bases between them. The CDR3 region is CATTRFEGGYEQYF. Here the CDR3 DNA reads TGTGCCACAACCCGCTTCGAAGGGGGGTACGAGCAGTACTTC.